The present T cell receptor (beta chain) was sequenced within a study of cytomegalovirus exposure and HLA in healthy donors. Amplification used 60 Vbeta primers and 13 Jbeta primers. Clones were read by immunoSEQ multiplex PCR, and TCRdb kept only the in-frame ones, dropping some. The sample includes approximately 190,000 clones, 70% to 85% of them seen just once. This CDR3 is built from 15 residues. The junction had 11 bases not matched to a gene; V was cut back by 5 bases and J by 5 bases. The germline CDR1 and CDR2 sequences are SGDLS and YYNGEE. The genes are TRBV9 and TRBJ2-3, with 7 positions matching TRBD2. The sequencing input was PBMCs. This sequence originates from a man in his forties in good health and CMV-seropositive. CDR3 in amino acids: CASSRVASGGDTQYF. The CDR3 DNA reads TGTGCCAGCAGTAGGGTGGCTAGCGGCGGAGATACGCAGTATTTT.